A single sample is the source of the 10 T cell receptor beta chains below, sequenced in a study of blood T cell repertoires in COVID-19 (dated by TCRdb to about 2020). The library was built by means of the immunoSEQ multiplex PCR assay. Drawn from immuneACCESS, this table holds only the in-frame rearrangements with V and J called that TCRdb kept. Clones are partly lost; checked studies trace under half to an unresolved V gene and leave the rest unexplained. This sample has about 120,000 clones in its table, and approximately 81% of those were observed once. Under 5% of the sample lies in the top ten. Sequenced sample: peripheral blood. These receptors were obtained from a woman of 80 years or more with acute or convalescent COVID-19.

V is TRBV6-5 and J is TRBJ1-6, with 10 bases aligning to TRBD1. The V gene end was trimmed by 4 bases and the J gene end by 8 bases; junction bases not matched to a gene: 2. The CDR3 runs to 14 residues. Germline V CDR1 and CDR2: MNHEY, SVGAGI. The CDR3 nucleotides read TGTGCCAGCAGTTCCGGGACAGGGGATTCACCCCTCCACTTT. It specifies CASSSGTGDSPLHF.

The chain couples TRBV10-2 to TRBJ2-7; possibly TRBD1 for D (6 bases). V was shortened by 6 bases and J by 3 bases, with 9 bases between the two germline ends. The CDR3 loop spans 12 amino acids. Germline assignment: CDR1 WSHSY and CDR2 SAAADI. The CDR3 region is CASSPTGYEQYF. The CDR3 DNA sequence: TGCGCCAGCAGCCCGACAGGCTACGAGCAGTACTTC.

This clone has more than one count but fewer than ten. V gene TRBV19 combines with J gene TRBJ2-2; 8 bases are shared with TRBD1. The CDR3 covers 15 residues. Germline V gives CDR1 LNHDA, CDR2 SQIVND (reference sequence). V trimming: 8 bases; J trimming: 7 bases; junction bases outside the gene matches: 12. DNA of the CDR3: TGTGCCAGTTCACACGCCAGGGGGCTCGTCGGGGAGCTGTTTTTT. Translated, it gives CASSHARGLVGELFF.

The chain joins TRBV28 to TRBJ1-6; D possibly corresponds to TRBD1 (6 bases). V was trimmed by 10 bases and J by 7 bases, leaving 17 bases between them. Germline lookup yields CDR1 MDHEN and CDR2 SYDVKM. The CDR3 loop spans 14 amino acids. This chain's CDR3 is CAIHPQGQNSPLHF. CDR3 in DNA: TGTGCCATCCACCCACAGGGCCAAAATTCACCCCTCCACTTT.

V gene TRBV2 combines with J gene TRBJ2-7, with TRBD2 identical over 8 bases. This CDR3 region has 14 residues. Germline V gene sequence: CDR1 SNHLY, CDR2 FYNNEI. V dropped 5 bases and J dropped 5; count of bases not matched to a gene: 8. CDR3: CASSLLSGIDEQYF. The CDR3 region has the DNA TGTGCCAGCAGTCTTCTTAGCGGGATCGACGAGCAGTACTTC.

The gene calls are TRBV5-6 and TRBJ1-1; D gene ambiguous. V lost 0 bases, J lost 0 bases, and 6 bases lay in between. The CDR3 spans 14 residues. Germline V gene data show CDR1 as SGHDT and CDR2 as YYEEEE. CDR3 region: CASSLDVMNTEAFF. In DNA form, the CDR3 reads TGTGCCAGCAGCTTGGATGTAATGAACACTGAAGCTTTCTTT.

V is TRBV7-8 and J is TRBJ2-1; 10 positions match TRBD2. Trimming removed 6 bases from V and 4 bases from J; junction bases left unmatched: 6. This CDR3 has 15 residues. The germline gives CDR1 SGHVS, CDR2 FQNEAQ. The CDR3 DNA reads TGTGCCAGCAGTCAAACTAGCGGGGTATACAATGAGCAGTTCTTC. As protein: CASSQTSGVYNEQFF.

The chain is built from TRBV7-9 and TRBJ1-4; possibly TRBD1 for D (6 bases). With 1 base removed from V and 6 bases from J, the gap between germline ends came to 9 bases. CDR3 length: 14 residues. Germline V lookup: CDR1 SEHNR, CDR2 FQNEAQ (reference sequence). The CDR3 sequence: CASSLVAGDEKLFF. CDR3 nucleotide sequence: TGTGCCAGCAGCTTAGTGGCAGGGGATGAAAAACTGTTTTTT.

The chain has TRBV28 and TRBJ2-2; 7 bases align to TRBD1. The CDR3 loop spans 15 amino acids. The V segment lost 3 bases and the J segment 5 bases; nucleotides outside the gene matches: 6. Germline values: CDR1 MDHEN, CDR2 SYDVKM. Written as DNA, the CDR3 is TGTGCCAGCAGTTTTGACAGGGTTCAGACCGGGGAGCTGTTTTTT. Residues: CASSFDRVQTGELFF. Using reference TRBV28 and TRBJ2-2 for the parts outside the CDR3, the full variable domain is DVKVTQSSRYLVKRTGEKVFLECVQDMDHENMFWYRQDPGLGLRLIYFSYDVKMKEKGDIPEGYSVSREKKERFSLILESASTNQTSMYLCASSFDRVQTGELFFGEGSRLTVL.

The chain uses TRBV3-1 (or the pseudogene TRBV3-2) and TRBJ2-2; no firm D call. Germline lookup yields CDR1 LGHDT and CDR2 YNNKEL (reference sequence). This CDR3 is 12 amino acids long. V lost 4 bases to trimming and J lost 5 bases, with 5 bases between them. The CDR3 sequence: CASSPTTGELFF. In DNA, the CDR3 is TGTGCCAGCAGCCCTACGACCGGGGAGCTGTTTTTT.